A selection of T cell receptor beta chains follows, all from one sample in a study of T cells expressing NK-cell markers. TCRdb reprocessed the 5' RACE reads, keeping one entry per CDR3 protein, no DNA. Listed are 450,000 to 600,000 distinct CDR3 sequences; approximately 3.5% falls within the top ten. Sequencing was performed on blood T cells: a sorted CD56 or NKG2C T cell subset, CD4+ or CD8+ T cells, or bulk PBMC T cells (not recorded which). All receptors come from a man aged 18 to 30 in good health. The CDR3 runs from the conserved cysteine through the conserved F or W. The order of the fields is J gene, V gene, CDR3 protein.

>TRBJ1-1|TRBV5-1
CASSFGGVDTEAFF
>TRBJ2-3|TRBV11-1
CASIPGLPSDTQYF
>TRBJ2-2|TRBV4-3
CASSQEGRGAGELFF
>TRBJ1-2|TRBV29-1
CSVDKAAGENYGYTF
>TRBJ2-1|TRBV12-3/TRBV12-4
CASSLNTDENEQFF
>TRBJ1-1|TRBV6-1
CASAIGQYTEAFF
>TRBJ2-1|TRBV4-3
CASSQRALGSYNEQFF
>TRBJ2-5|TRBV29-1
CSVEREETQYF
>TRBJ2-1|TRBV5-1
CASSFGLAGRDEQFF
>TRBJ1-4|TRBV28
CASSLPKAATNEKLFF
>TRBJ2-1|TRBV4-2
CASSQDVGGRGLDEQFF
>TRBJ2-5|TRBV6-5
CASSYNPRGAGAETQYF
>TRBJ1-4|TRBV6-5
CASSSGGSNEKLFF
>TRBJ1-5|TRBV12-3/TRBV12-4
CASRPGQGISNQPQHF
>TRBJ1-2|TRBV18
CASSQGQRYYGYTF
>TRBJ2-5|TRBV12-3/TRBV12-4
CASTSSGTQQETQYF
>TRBJ1-6|TRBV7-3
CASSLYAGRYNSPLHF
>TRBJ2-7|TRBV5-6
CASSRDRANYEQYF
>TRBJ1-4|TRBV1
CTSSQDRGANEKLFF
>TRBJ2-1|TRBV12-3/TRBV12-4
CATSRGGRGDEQFF
>TRBJ2-1|TRBV11-2
CASSAHPGMYNEQFF
>TRBJ2-1|TRBV20-1
CSAPWGALEQFF